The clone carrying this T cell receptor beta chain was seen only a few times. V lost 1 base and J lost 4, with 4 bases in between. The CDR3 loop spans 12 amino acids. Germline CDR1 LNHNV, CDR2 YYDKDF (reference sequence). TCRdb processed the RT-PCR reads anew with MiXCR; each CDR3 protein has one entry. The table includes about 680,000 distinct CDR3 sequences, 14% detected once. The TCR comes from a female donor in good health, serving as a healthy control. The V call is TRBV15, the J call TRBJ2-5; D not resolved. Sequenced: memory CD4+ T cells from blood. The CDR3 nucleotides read TGTGCCACCAGCAGAGTTCTAGAGACCCAGTACTTC. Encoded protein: CATSRVLETQYF.